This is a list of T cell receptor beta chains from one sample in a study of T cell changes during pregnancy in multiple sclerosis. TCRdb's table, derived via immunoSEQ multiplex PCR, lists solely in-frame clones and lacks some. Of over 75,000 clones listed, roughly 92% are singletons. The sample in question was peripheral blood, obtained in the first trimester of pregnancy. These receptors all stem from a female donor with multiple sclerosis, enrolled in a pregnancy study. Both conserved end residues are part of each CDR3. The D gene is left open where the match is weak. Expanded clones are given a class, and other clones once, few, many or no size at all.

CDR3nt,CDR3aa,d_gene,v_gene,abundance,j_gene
TGTGCCAGCAGCTTGGCCGGGACTAGCGGAGATGAGCAGTTCTTC,CASSLAGTSGDEQFF,TRBD2,TRBV5-8,-,TRBJ2-1
TGTGCCAGCAAAATACAGGGGGACTCCTACAATGAGCAGTTCTTC,CASKIQGDSYNEQFF,TRBD1,TRBV6-5,-,TRBJ2-1
TGCAGCGTTCGGGGGGCTCTGTCAGAGACCCAGTACTTC,CSVRGALSETQYF,-,TRBV29-1,-,TRBJ2-5
TGTGCCAGCAGTATAGCGGGAGGGCAACGTAATGAGCAGTTCTTC,CASSIAGGQRNEQFF,TRBD2,TRBV6-1,-,TRBJ2-1
TGCGCCAGCAGCTTGGACCCAGTGGCGGGAGCGTTTTACAATGAGCAGTTCTTC,CASSLDPVAGAFYNEQFF,TRBD2,TRBV5-1,-,TRBJ2-1
TGTGCCAGCAGCTTAGTTAGTGAGCAGTTCTTC,CASSLVSEQFF,-,TRBV7-2,-,TRBJ2-1
TGCAGCGTTGATACAGAGTCCTACGAGCAGTACTTC,CSVDTESYEQYF,-,TRBV29-1,-,TRBJ2-7
TGTGCCAGTAGTACGGGGACAGGGACGGAGACCCAGTACTTC,CASSTGTGTETQYF,TRBD1,TRBV19,-,TRBJ2-5
TGCGCCAGCAGCAAGGACACAGGGAACTCTGGAAACACCATATATTTT,CASSKDTGNSGNTIYF,-,TRBV5-1,-,TRBJ1-3
TGTGCCAGCAGTTCGGCGGACGAGCAGTACTTC,CASSSADEQYF,-,TRBV28,-,TRBJ2-7
TGTGCCAGCAGTTTCTTCTCCTACGAGCAGTACTTC,CASSFFSYEQYF,-,TRBV2,-,TRBJ2-7
TGTGCCAGCAGCCAAAGGGACCAGCGGGAAGCCGGGGAGCTGTTTTTT,CASSQRDQREAGELFF,TRBD2,TRBV7-9,once,TRBJ2-2
TGTGCCAGTAGTATAAGGTCTAAATGGACTGCCGACTACTACACCTTC,CASSIRSKWTADYYTF,-,TRBV19,once,TRBJ1-2
TGTGCCACCCAAGAGGAGCACGTTAATCAGCCCCAGCATTTT,CATQEEHVNQPQHF,-,TRBV10-3,-,TRBJ1-5
TGTGCCAGCAGCTTAGGGGGACAGTGGAACACCATATATTTT,CASSLGGQWNTIYF,TRBD1,TRBV13,-,TRBJ1-3
TGTGCCAGCAGCGATAGCGGGAGTGGTTCAGATACGCAGTATTTT,CASSDSGSGSDTQYF,TRBD2,TRBV6-6,-,TRBJ2-3
TGCGCCAGCAGCCAAGATCTGAGGGTCTCCTACGAGCAGTACTTC,CASSQDLRVSYEQYF,-,TRBV4-3,-,TRBJ2-7
TGTGCCAGTCTTAGCGGGAGGGGTAACACCGGGGAGCTGTTTTTT,CASLSGRGNTGELFF,TRBD2,TRBV27,-,TRBJ2-2
TGTGCCAGCAGCTTAGGCGTCGGACAGGCGAATTACGAGCAGTACTTC,CASSLGVGQANYEQYF,TRBD1,TRBV7-9,-,TRBJ2-7
TGTGCCAGCAGCCTCACAGGGAGCTATGGCTACACCTTC,CASSLTGSYGYTF,-,TRBV28,-,TRBJ1-2
TGTGCCAGTAGGGACAGGGGGCGCTCCTACGAGCAGTACTTC,CASRDRGRSYEQYF,TRBD1,TRBV19,-,TRBJ2-7
TGTGCCAGCAGTGGGGGGCAGGGGAGCTACAATGAGCAGTTCTTC,CASSGGQGSYNEQFF,-,TRBV2,-,TRBJ2-1
TGTGCCACCGGAGGGGCAAGTGGGAGGACTGAAGCTTTCTTT,CATGGASGRTEAFF,-,TRBV15,-,TRBJ1-1
TGTGCCAGCTCACCATACAGGCCTGGGGCCAACGTCCTGACTTTC,CASSPYRPGANVLTF,-,TRBV18,-,TRBJ2-6
TGTGCCAGCAGTGAATCTGGGACAGGGAGCACTGAAGCTTTCTTT,CASSESGTGSTEAFF,TRBD1,TRBV25-1,-,TRBJ1-1
TGTGCCAGCTCACGTGGGACAAGGGAGGGTCAGCCCCAGCATTTT,CASSRGTREGQPQHF,-,TRBV18,-,TRBJ1-5
TGTGCCAGCAGCCCGCCACCGGGGACAATCTCCTACAATGAGCAGTTCTTC,CASSPPPGTISYNEQFF,-,TRBV7-2,-,TRBJ2-1
TGTGCCAGCAGGACAGGTCAAGAGACCCAGTACTTC,CASRTGQETQYF,-,TRBV28,-,TRBJ2-5
TGCGCCAGCAGTTCAGGGGTTATGAACACTGAAGCTTTCTTT,CASSSGVMNTEAFF,-,TRBV5-1,-,TRBJ1-1
TGTGCCAGCAGCCTAACGGCCAGTATTAGCGGGTACCAAGAGACCCAGTACTTC,CASSLTASISGYQETQYF,TRBD2,TRBV4-2,-,TRBJ2-5